The T cell receptor (beta chain) under discussion was sequenced for a study of blood T cell repertoires in COVID-19. CDR1 is SGHAT, CDR2 FQNNGV, per germline. Deletions cut 5 bases from V and 4 bases from J, with 11 bases between. This CDR3 has 13 residues. Clones were sequenced by immunoSEQ multiplex PCR, and TCRdb holds only the in-frame ones, with some missing. The sample consists of under 250,000 clones, 80% to 90% of them appearing once. The TCR was taken from a young woman in a cohort exposed to, infected with or recovered from COVID-19 (not recorded which). The sequencing sample was made of PBMCs or T cells enriched from blood (not recorded which). The V call is TRBV11-2, the J call TRBJ1-2; possibly TRBD1 for D (5 bases). DNA for the CDR3: TGTGCCAGCAGCCCCCTGACAGCCTATGGCTACACCTTC. Its translation is CASSPLTAYGYTF.